This entry lists 2 T cell receptor beta chains sequenced from one sample in a study of blood T cell repertoires in COVID-19. Data came from immunoSEQ multiplex PCR; TCRdb stores just in-frame clones and leaves some out. This table holds fewer than 350,000 clones, 85% found once. The specimen was PBMCs or T cells enriched from blood (not recorded which). The receptors were sampled from a young woman who had been exposed to COVID-19.

Here the CDR3 DNA reads TGTGCCAGCAGCGAAGGGACTAGCGGCACCTACGAGCAGTACTTC. Its translation is CASSEGTSGTYEQYF. This chain joins TRBV5-4 and TRBJ2-7, with TRBD2 matching over 11 bases. The V gene end was trimmed by 4 bases and the J gene end by 2 bases; junction bases not matched to a gene: 5. CDR1 is SGHNT and CDR2 is YYREEE in the germline V gene (reference sequence). The CDR3 loop spans 15 amino acids.

The DNA of the CDR3 is TGCAGTGCTAGTATTAGCGGTTGGGCCAAAAACATTCAGTACTTC. Amino acid sequence: CSASISGWAKNIQYF. The V and J genes are TRBV20-1 and TRBJ2-4; D is possibly TRBD2 (6 bases). Trimming left V 3 bases short and J 1 base short, with 13 bases between. The CDR3 sequence is 15 residues long. The germline V gene encodes CDR1 DFQATT and CDR2 SNEGSKA (reference sequence).